A selection of T cell receptor beta chains follows, all from one sample in a study of post-analysis software for immune sequencing data. Each CDR3 protein is one row after TCRdb ran MiXCR on the PCR reads. This repertoire shows about 500,000 distinct CDR3 sequences, approximately 45% found once; its top ten account for around an eighth. The sample consisted of blood. Receptors were obtained from a girl between 10 and 17 years old with multiple sclerosis. Both conserved end residues are part of each CDR3. D genes are given only for firm matches. Clone size appears in some rows only: once, few, many, or a class for an expanded clone.

v_call	clone_size	cdr3_length	d_call	j_call	cdr3_nt	cdr3_aa
TRBV4-2	.	13	.	TRBJ2-3	TGTGCCAGCAGCCAAGAGGCCGCAGATACGCAGTATTTT	CASSQEAADTQYF
TRBV7-2	few	16	TRBD2	TRBJ2-1	TGTGCCAGCAGCTCGGAGATGGCTAGCGGTAACAATGAGCAGTTCTTC	CASSSEMASGNNEQFF
TRBV28	.	14	.	TRBJ2-1	TGTGCCAGCAGTTTATACTACAGGGACAATGAGCAGTTCTTC	CASSLYYRDNEQFF
TRBV6-2/TRBV6-3	.	13	TRBD2	TRBJ2-7	TGTGCCAGCAGTTATGCGGGAGACTACGAGCAGTACTTC	CASSYAGDYEQYF
TRBV4-2	.	14	TRBD1	TRBJ2-7	TGTGCCAGCAGCCAAGATCTCGCAGGGGGCGAGCAGTACTTC	CASSQDLAGGEQYF
TRBV12-3/TRBV12-4	.	15	.	TRBJ1-5	TGTGCCAGCAGTTTGAAACGGGCCTCCAATCAGCCCCAGCATTTT	CASSLKRASNQPQHF
TRBV29-1	.	12	.	TRBJ1-4	TGCAGCGTTGTGGCAGTCGATGAAAAACTGTTTTTT	CSVVAVDEKLFF
TRBV5-1	.	12	.	TRBJ2-7	TGCGCCAGCAGCTGGGACGGGTCCGAGCAGTACTTC	CASSWDGSEQYF
TRBV5-1	few	12	.	TRBJ2-7	TGCGCCAGCAGCGTCGGGGCCTACGAGCAGTACTTC	CASSVGAYEQYF
TRBV5-1	.	15	TRBD1	TRBJ2-7	TGCGCCAGCAGCTCGACCGACAGGGGGCTCTACGAGCAGTACTTC	CASSSTDRGLYEQYF
TRBV4-3	.	14	.	TRBJ2-3	TGCGCCAGCAGCCAAGGGAGTTACGGCGATACGCAGTATTTT	CASSQGSYGDTQYF
TRBV7-9	.	15	TRBD2	TRBJ2-3	TGTGCCAGCAACAACCCGGGACTAACAACAGATACGCAGTATTTT	CASNNPGLTTDTQYF
TRBV5-6	.	16	TRBD1	TRBJ2-1	TGTGCCAGCAGCTGCCGGGACAGGGGTCAGGGCAATGAGCGGTTCTTC	CASSCRDRGQGNERFF
TRBV29-1	few	14	.	TRBJ2-1	TGCAGCGTTGAAGGGAGACTAGTCGCCAATGAGCAGTTCTTC	CSVEGRLVANEQFF
TRBV6-2/TRBV6-3	few	12	.	TRBJ2-3	TGTGCCAGCAGTTACTCGGATGATACGCAGTATTTT	CASSYSDDTQYF